This TCR beta chain was documented in a study of T-cell memory formation after mild COVID-19. Across the whole study: There were largely donor-specific TCR clusters. Overall study results and limits: Among contracting clones, CD4+ were mainly CM/EM and CD8+ enriched in EMRA. Memory from before infection featured some responding clones, which suggests cross-reactive memory joined.

V lost 4 bases and J 9 bases, leaving 26 bases between the germline ends. In germline, CDR1 is SGHKS, CDR2 YYEKEE (reference sequence). The CDR3 consists of 17 residues. TCRdb analysed the 5' RACE reads with MiXCR anew, one entry per CDR3 protein. The profile shows 470,000 or so distinct CDR3 sequences, about 18% of them singletons. About this clonotype itself: Antigen unknown.

This clonotype originated in an adult woman who had mild COVID-19 (a few samples of this study predate the infection). Cell type and time point are not known. This rearrangement joins TRBV5-5 to TRBJ2-1; D may match TRBD1 or TRBD2 (5 bases each). Material: PBMCs or a T cell subset sorted from them (not recorded which). CDR3 in amino acids: CASSSVSGNHFGAEQFF. For the CDR3, the DNA is TGTGCCAGCAGCAGCGTCTCCGGGAACCACTTTGGGGCTGAGCAGTTCTTC. Together with reference TRBV5-5 and TRBJ2-1, the CDR3 gives the full variable domain: DAGVTQSPTHLIKTRGQQVTLRCSPISGHKSVSWYQQVLGQGPQFIFQYYEKEERGRGNFPDRFSARQFPNYSSELNVNALLLGDSALYLCASSSVSGNHFGAEQFFGPGTRLTVL.